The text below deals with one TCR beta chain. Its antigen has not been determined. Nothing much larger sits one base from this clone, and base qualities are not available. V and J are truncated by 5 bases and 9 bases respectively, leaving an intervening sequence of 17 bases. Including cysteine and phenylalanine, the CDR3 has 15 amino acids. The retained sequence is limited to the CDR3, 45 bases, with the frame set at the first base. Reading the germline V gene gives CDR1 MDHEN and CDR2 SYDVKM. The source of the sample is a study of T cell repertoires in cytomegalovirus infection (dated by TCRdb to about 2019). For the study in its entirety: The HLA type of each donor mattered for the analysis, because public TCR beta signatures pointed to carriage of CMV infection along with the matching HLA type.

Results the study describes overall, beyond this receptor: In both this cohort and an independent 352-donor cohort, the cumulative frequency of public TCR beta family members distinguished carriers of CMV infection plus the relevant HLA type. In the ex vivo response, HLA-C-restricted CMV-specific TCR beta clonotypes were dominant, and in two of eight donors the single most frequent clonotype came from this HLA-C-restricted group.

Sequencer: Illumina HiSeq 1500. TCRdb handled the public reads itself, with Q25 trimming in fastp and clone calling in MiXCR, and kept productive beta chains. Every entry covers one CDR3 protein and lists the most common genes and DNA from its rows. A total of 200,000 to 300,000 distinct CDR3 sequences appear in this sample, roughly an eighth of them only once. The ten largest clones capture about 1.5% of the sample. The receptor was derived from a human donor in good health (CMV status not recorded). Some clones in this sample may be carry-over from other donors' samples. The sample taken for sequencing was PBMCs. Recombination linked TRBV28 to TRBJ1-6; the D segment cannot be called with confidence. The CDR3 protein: CASSLPEGDGSPLHF. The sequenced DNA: TGTGCCAGCAGTCTTCCGGAGGGCGATGGTTCACCCCTCCACTTT.